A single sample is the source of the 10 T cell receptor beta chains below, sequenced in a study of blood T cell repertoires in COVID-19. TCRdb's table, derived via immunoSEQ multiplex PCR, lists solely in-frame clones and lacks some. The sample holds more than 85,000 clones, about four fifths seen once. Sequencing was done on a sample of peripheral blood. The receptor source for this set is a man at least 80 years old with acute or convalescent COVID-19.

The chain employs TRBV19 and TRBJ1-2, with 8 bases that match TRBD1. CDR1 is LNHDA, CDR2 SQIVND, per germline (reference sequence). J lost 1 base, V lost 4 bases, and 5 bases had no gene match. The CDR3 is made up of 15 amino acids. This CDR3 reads CASSTRQGINYGYTF. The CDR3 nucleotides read TGTGCCAGTAGTACCCGACAGGGGATTAACTATGGCTACACCTTC.

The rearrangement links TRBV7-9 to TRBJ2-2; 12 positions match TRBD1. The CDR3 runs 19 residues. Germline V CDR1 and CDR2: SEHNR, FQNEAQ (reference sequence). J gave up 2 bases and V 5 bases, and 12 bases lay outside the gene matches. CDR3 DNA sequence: TGTGCCAGCAGCCCACGTCCCGGGACAGGGGGCGCAAACACCGGGGAGCTGTTTTTT. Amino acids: CASSPRPGTGGANTGELFF.

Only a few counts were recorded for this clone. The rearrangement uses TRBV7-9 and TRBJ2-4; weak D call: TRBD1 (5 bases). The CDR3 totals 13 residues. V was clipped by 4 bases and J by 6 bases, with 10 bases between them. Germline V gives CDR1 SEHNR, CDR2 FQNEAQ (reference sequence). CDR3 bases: TGTGCCAGCAGCTCCCAGGGTGTAAACATTCAGTACTTC. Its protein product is CASSSQGVNIQYF.

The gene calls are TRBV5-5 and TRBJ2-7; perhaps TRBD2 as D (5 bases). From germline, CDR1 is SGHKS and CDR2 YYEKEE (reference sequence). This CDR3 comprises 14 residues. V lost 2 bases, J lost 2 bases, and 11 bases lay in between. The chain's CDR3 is CASSFISGPYEQYF. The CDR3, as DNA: TGTGCCAGCAGCTTTATCAGCGGACCCTACGAGCAGTACTTC.

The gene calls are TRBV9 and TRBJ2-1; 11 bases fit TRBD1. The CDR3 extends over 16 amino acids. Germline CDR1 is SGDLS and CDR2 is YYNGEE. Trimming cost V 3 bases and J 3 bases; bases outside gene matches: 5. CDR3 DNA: TGTGCCAGCAGCGAGACCGGGACAGGGGGCTACAATGAGCAGTTCTTC. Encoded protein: CASSETGTGGYNEQFF.

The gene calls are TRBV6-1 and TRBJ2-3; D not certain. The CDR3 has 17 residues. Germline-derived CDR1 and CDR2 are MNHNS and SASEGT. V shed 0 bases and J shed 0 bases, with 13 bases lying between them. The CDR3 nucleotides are TGTGCCAGCAGTGAAGCCCCCTTGGCGACTAGCACAGATACGCAGTATTTT. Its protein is CASSEAPLATSTDTQYF.

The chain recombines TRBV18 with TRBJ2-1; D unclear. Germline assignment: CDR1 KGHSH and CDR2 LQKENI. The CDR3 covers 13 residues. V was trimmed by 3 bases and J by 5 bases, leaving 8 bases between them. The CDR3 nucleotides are TGTGCCAGCTCACCGACCCGGGACAATGAGCAGTTCTTC. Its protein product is CASSPTRDNEQFF.

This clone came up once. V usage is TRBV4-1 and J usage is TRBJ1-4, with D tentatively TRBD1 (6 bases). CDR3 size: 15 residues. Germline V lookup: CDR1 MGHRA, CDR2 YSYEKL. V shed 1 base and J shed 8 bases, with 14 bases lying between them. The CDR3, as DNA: TGCGCCAGCAGCCAAGGGGGGACTAGGGGGGAAAAACTGTTTTTT. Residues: CASSQGGTRGEKLFF.

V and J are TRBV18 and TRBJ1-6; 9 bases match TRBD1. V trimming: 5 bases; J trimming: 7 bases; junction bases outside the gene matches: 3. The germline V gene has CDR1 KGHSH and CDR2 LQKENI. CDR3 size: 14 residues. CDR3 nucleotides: TGTGCCAGCTCAGCGGACAGGGGAAATTCACCCCTCCACTTT. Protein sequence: CASSADRGNSPLHF.

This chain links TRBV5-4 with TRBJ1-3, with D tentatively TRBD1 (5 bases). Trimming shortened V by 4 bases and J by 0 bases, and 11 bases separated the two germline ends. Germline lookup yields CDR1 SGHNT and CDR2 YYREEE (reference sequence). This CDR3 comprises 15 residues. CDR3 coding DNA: TGTGCCAGCAGCCCGGGACTGAGCTCTGGAAACACCATATATTTT. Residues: CASSPGLSSGNTIYF.